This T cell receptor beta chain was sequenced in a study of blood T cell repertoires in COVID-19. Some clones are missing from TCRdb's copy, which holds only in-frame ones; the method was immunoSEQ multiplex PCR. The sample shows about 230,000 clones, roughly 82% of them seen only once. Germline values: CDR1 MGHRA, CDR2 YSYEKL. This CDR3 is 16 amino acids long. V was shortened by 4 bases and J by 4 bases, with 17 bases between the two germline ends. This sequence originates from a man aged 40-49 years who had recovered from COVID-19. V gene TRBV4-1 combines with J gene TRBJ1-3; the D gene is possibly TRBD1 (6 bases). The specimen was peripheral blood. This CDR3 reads CASSPFWGRTGNTIYF. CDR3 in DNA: TGCGCCAGCAGCCCCTTTTGGGGGCGCACCGGAAACACCATATATTTT.